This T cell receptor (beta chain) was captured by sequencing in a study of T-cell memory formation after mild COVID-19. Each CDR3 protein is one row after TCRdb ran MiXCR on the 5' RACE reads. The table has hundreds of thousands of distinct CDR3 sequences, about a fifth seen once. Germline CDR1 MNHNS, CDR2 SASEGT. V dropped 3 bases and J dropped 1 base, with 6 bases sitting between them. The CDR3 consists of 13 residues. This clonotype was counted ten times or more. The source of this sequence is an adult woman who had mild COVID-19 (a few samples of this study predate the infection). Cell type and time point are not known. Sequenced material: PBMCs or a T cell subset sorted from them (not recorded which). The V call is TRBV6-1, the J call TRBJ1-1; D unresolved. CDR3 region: CASSEAGNTEAFF. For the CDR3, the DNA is TGTGCCAGCAGTGAGGCAGGGAACACTGAAGCTTTCTTT.